The rows below give T cell receptor beta chains drawn from one sample of a study of Ad26.COV2.S vaccination and SARS-CoV-2 variants. Data came from immunoSEQ multiplex PCR; TCRdb stores just in-frame clones and leaves some out. The sample has approximately 350,000 clones; approximately 83% are singletons. The sequencing used peripheral blood, collected in a trial of Ad26.COV2.S vaccine versus placebo. These receptors all come from a person aged 18-60 years who received the Ad26.COV2.S COVID-19 vaccine or a placebo. Both conserved end residues are part of each CDR3. Each record gives: D gene, J gene, clone size, V gene, CDR3 DNA, CDR3 protein. The D gene is left open where the match is weak. Size tells how often a clone was seen (once, few, many) or the class of an expanded clone, and some rows leave it out.

d_call: .; j_call: TRBJ1-2; clone_size: once; v_call: TRBV18; cdr3_nt: TGTGCCAGCTCACCATTGGAGGAGTTTAACTATGGCTACACCTTC; cdr3_aa: CASSPLEEFNYGYTF
d_call: TRBD1; j_call: TRBJ2-2; clone_size: .; v_call: TRBV6-5; cdr3_nt: TGTGCCAGCAGTCCGGACAGGGCGGGCACCGGGGAGCTGTTTTTT; cdr3_aa: CASSPDRAGTGELFF
d_call: .; j_call: TRBJ1-2; clone_size: .; v_call: TRBV27; cdr3_nt: TGTGCCAGCAGTTTAGGGGGCCTCAAGGATGGCTACACCTTC; cdr3_aa: CASSLGGLKDGYTF
d_call: TRBD1; j_call: TRBJ1-2; clone_size: few; v_call: TRBV9; cdr3_nt: TGTGCCAGCAGCGTAGGGACAGGGAACTATGGCTACACCTTC; cdr3_aa: CASSVGTGNYGYTF
d_call: .; j_call: TRBJ2-7; clone_size: .; v_call: TRBV5-1; cdr3_nt: TGCGCCAGCAGCTTAGGGGGACCCCTGAGAGACGAGCAGTACTTC; cdr3_aa: CASSLGGPLRDEQYF
d_call: .; j_call: TRBJ2-7; clone_size: .; v_call: TRBV5-4; cdr3_nt: TGTGCCAGCAGCTTGGGCGGTGCGTCCTACGAGCAGTACTTC; cdr3_aa: CASSLGGASYEQYF
d_call: TRBD1; j_call: TRBJ1-1; clone_size: .; v_call: TRBV7-9; cdr3_nt: TGTGCCAGCCCTATTGGGACAGATGAGGGGACTGAAGCTTTCTTT; cdr3_aa: CASPIGTDEGTEAFF
d_call: .; j_call: TRBJ1-1; clone_size: .; v_call: TRBV12-3/TRBV12-4; cdr3_nt: TGTGCCAGCAGTAGGGGGATGCGCGCTTTCTTT; cdr3_aa: CASSRGMRAFF
d_call: TRBD1; j_call: TRBJ1-3; clone_size: .; v_call: TRBV4-1; cdr3_nt: TGCGCCAGCAGCCAGGGACAGGCGAACTCTGGAAACACCATATATTTT; cdr3_aa: CASSQGQANSGNTIYF
d_call: .; j_call: TRBJ2-2; clone_size: once; v_call: TRBV11-3; cdr3_nt: TGTGCCAGCAGCTCCCGGGACAAGAACACCGGGGAGCTGTTTTTT; cdr3_aa: CASSSRDKNTGELFF
d_call: .; j_call: TRBJ1-5; clone_size: once; v_call: TRBV19; cdr3_nt: TGTGCCAGTACCCGTTGGGGGGCTGGAAGCAATCAGCCCCAGCATTTT; cdr3_aa: CASTRWGAGSNQPQHF
d_call: .; j_call: TRBJ2-1; clone_size: .; v_call: TRBV19; cdr3_nt: TGTGCCAGTAGTATCCTCCTATTGAATGAGCAGTTCTTC; cdr3_aa: CASSILLLNEQFF